This T cell receptor (beta chain) was identified during a study of blood T cell repertoires in COVID-19. For the study at large: Nucleic acid was either cDNA or gDNA, and it came from T cells, B-cell-depleted T cells, or PBMCs.

In the study's own analysis: By means of reference gene primer amplification, nucleated cell counts were estimated. Some clones are missing from TCRdb's copy, which holds only in-frame ones; the method was immunoSEQ multiplex PCR. V, J and clone size reflect that table, while D and trimming were determined from the DNA. The table has about 150,000 clones, under 90% seen once. Looked up from germline, CDR1 is SGHRS and CDR2 is YFSETQ. The trim removed 4 bases at V and 1 base at J, leaving 6 bases unmatched. The CDR3 consists of 15 residues. This TCR was recovered from a woman aged 80 or older with active or convalescent COVID-19. This chain uses TRBV5-1 with TRBJ1-2; 8 bases match TRBD1. The sample comprised peripheral blood. The CDR3 reads CASSRGTGDNYGYTF. The CDR3 region has the DNA TGCGCCAGCAGCCGAGGGACAGGAGATAACTATGGCTACACCTTC.